Each of the 25 T cell receptor beta chains below was sequenced from the same sample in a study of T cells after posttransplantation cyclophosphamide. Assay used: immunoSEQ multiplex PCR; TCRdb lists only in-frame clones, some missing. The sample contains tens of thousands of clones, 90% of which appear only once. Cyclophosphamide on days +3 and +4 followed busulfan-fludarabine conditioning and a marrow graft. This sample comprised PBMCs, obtained roughly 60 days after allogeneic stem cell transplant with posttransplant cyclophosphamide. The receptor source for this set is a male patient between 55 and 70 years old who received an allogeneic stem cell transplant from a related donor and was CMV-positive. These T cells may partly come from the graft donor.

The chain links TRBV7-4 to TRBJ2-1, with 16 nucleotides matching TRBD2. Trimming at V came to 5 bases and at J to 6 bases, leaving 16 bases not matched to a gene. Germline CDR1 is SGHVT and CDR2 is SQSDAQ. The CDR3 extends over 20 amino acids. The CDR3: CASSHGPTGTSGGAVNEQFF. For the CDR3, the DNA is TGTGCCAGCAGCCACGGACCAACCGGGACTAGCGGGGGGGCCGTCAATGAGCAGTTCTTC.

V usage is TRBV7-9 and J usage is TRBJ2-3; weak D call: TRBD2 (5 bases). CDR3 length: 13 residues. Germline assignment: CDR1 SEHNR and CDR2 FQNEAQ (reference sequence). Trimming shortened V by 0 bases and J by 5 bases, and 6 bases separated the two germline ends. CDR3 residues: CASSLAGVDTQYF. DNA of the CDR3: TGTGCCAGCAGCTTAGCCGGGGTAGATACGCAGTATTTT.

This clone occurred a few times. The CDR3 bases are TGTGCCAGCAGCTTACTTCTAGCGGGGGACGCCTACGAGCAGTACTTC. It encodes CASSLLLAGDAYEQYF. The gene calls are TRBV11-2 and TRBJ2-7; TRBD2 agrees at 10 bases. The germline V gene has CDR1 SGHAT and CDR2 FQNNGV. The CDR3 length is 16 residues. V trimming: 2 bases; J trimming: 2 bases; junction bases outside the gene matches: 6.

As regards this clone: It is unclear where the CDR3 begins or ends on the DNA, so no DNA is shown, and the CDR3 is as TCRdb lists it. This CDR3 is CAWSVSLYTEAFF. V usage is TRBV30 and J usage is TRBJ1-1. From its first to its last residue, the CDR3 has 13 amino acids. The germline CDR1 and CDR2 sequences are GTSNPN and SVGIG (reference sequence).

The V gene is TRBV6-1, the J gene TRBJ1-5, with 7 bases matching TRBD1. V was pared by 10 bases and J by 10 bases, with 13 bases of the junction left unmatched. Looked up from germline, CDR1 is MNHNS and CDR2 is SASEGT. There are 13 residues in the CDR3. CDR3 region: CATQGQRHAPQHF. The CDR3 region has the DNA TGTGCCACCCAGGGACAGCGTCACGCTCCCCAGCATTTT.

The chain uses TRBV6-1 and TRBJ1-1; perhaps TRBD1 as D (5 bases). Germline V gives CDR1 MNHNS, CDR2 SASEGT. Trimming shortened V by 8 bases and J by 3 bases, and 16 bases separated the two germline ends. The CDR3 has 14 amino acids. CDR3 sequence (DNA): TGTGCCAGCTGGGCGGGGGGTTTGGACACTGAAGCTTTCTTT. This translates into CASWAGGLDTEAFF.

The chain is built from TRBV5-6 and TRBJ2-1, with D perhaps matching TRBD1 (5 bases). V dropped 4 bases and J dropped 4 bases, with 21 bases sitting between them. The CDR3 spans 17 residues. Germline CDR1 SGHDT, CDR2 YYEEEE. Here the CDR3 DNA reads TGTGCCAGCAGCCTTTCCATGGGCAGGGCGAAGTACAATGAGCAGTTCTTC. As protein: CASSLSMGRAKYNEQFF.

Worth noting for this clone: Within the sample, other DNA sequences also encode this same CDR3. The chain is built from TRBV4-1 and TRBJ1-6; the D is unclear. This CDR3 region has 12 residues. The V end was cut by 4 bases, the J end by 7 bases, with 5 bases between. Germline lookup yields CDR1 MGHRA and CDR2 YSYEKL. CDR3 coding DNA: TGCGCCAGCAGCCTTCAAAATTCACCCCTCCACTTT. The encoded protein is CASSLQNSPLHF.

The chain recombines TRBV7-9 with TRBJ1-5; 12 positions match TRBD1. The CDR3 covers 16 residues. Germline lookup yields CDR1 SEHNR and CDR2 FQNEAQ (reference sequence). V lost 0 bases to trimming and J lost 7 bases; unmatched junction nucleotides: 4. CDR3 in DNA: TGTGCCAGCAGCTTAGCACCGGGACAGGGGGCCCAGCCCCAGCATTTT. This encodes CASSLAPGQGAQPQHF.

The chain uses TRBV19 and TRBJ1-4, with D tentatively TRBD1 (6 bases). Germline V gene sequence: CDR1 LNHDA, CDR2 SQIVND (reference sequence). CDR3 length: 13 amino acids. V lost 6 bases and J 5 bases, leaving 10 bases between the germline ends. Here the CDR3 DNA reads TGTGCCAGTAGGGACAGAGAAAATGAAAAACTGTTTTTT. Protein sequence: CASRDRENEKLFF.

The gene calls are TRBV7-9 and TRBJ1-2, with 8 bases aligning to TRBD1. The germline gives CDR1 SEHNR, CDR2 FQNEAQ (reference sequence). Trimming cost V 4 bases and J 3 bases; bases outside gene matches: 16. CDR3 length: 18 residues. CDR3 bases: TGTGCCAGCAGCTCCCCCCGACAGGGGAATAGTAAATACTATGGCTACACCTTC. It yields the protein CASSSPRQGNSKYYGYTF.

The gene calls are TRBV7-2 and TRBJ2-6, with D unclear. Per the germline V gene, CDR1 is SGHTA and CDR2 is FQGNSA. The CDR3 covers 17 residues. V dropped 2 bases and J dropped 0 bases, with 11 bases sitting between them. CDR3 DNA sequence: TGTGCCAGCAGCTTAACAGACCGTACCTCTGGGGCCAACGTCCTGACTTTC. This gives the protein CASSLTDRTSGANVLTF.

In its sample, this clone was seen once. This chain uses TRBV5-6 with TRBJ2-2; D is perhaps TRBD2 (5 bases). This CDR3 spans 15 amino acids. V was pared by 0 bases and J by 4 bases, with 10 bases between. The V gene's germline CDR1 is SGHDT and CDR2 YYEEEE. CDR3 loop: CASSLVARGTGELFF. The CDR3, as DNA: TGTGCCAGCAGCTTGGTTGCCCGGGGCACCGGGGAGCTGTTTTTT. Supplemented by reference TRBV5-6 and TRBJ2-2, the full variable domain reads DAGVTQSPTHLIKTRGQQVTLRCSPKSGHDTVSWYQQALGQGPQFIFQYYEEEERQRGNFPDRFSGHQFPNYSSELNVNALLLGDSALYLCASSLVARGTGELFFGEGSRLTVL.

This chain connects TRBV12-5 to TRBJ2-3; 10 bases map to TRBD2. Germline values: CDR1 LGHNT, CDR2 FRNRAP. The trim removed 5 bases at V and 1 base at J, leaving 18 bases unmatched. There are 20 residues in the CDR3. The CDR3 region is CASGTAIQAGGPIGTDTQYF. CDR3 nucleotide sequence: TGTGCTAGTGGTACCGCTATTCAAGCGGGGGGGCCAATTGGCACAGATACGCAGTATTTT.

This clone appeared a few times. The chain links TRBV9 to TRBJ1-2; no reliable D call. This CDR3 is 12 amino acids long. Trimming cost V 3 bases and J 6 bases, with 9 bases left between them. Per germline, CDR1 SGDLS and CDR2 YYNGEE. Here the CDR3 reads CASSELRDGYTF. The CDR3 DNA reads as TGTGCCAGCAGCGAATTGAGAGATGGCTACACCTTC. Full variable domain (missing parts from reference TRBV9 and TRBJ1-2): DSGVTQTPKHLITATGQRVTLRCSPRSGDLSVYWYQQSLDQGLQFLIQYYNGEERAKGNILERFSAQQFPDLHSELNLSSLELGDSALYFCASSELRDGYTFGSGTRLTVV.

As DNA, the CDR3 is TGTAGCATAAACTATGGCTACACCTTC. As protein: CSINYGYTF. This chain links TRBV6-1 with TRBJ1-2; D gene ambiguous. Germline CDR1 and CDR2: MNHNS and SASEGT. The CDR3 contains 9 residues.

This clone was seen once. V usage is TRBV25-1 and J usage is TRBJ2-1; TRBD1 matches at 7 bases. From germline, CDR1 is MGHDK and CDR2 SYGVNS. After removal of 5 bases from V and 8 bases from J, the junction contained 6 bases not matched to a gene. This CDR3 is built from 13 residues. The CDR3 bases are TGTGCCAGCAGTCAGGGGGTAGGGTATGAGCAGTTCTTC. Translating gives CASSQGVGYEQFF.

The V call is TRBV7-9, the J call TRBJ2-6, with D unresolved. The CDR3 length is 16 residues. Trimming cost V 1 base and J 0 bases, with 7 bases left between them. Germline V gives CDR1 SEHNR, CDR2 FQNEAQ (reference sequence). This chain's CDR3 is CASSLGANSGANVLTF. CDR3 DNA sequence: TGTGCCAGCAGCTTAGGGGCGAACTCTGGGGCCAACGTCCTGACTTTC.

This clone was seen only a few times. J is TRBJ1-1 and V is TRBV5-1; tentative D call: TRBD1 (6 bases). Between the trimmed V and J ends, which lost 1 base and 3 bases, there was a span of 10 bases. The CDR3 totals 14 residues. The germline CDR1 and CDR2 sequences are SGHRS and YFSETQ. The CDR3 region has the DNA TGCGCCAGCAGCTTGATTCCAGGGGACACTGAAGCTTTCTTT. This sequence encodes CASSLIPGDTEAFF.

The rearrangement joins TRBV18 to TRBJ1-2; D gene ambiguous. Between the trimmed V and J ends, which lost 3 bases and 6 bases, there was a span of 11 bases. This CDR3 has 13 amino acids. Germline CDR1 is KGHSH and CDR2 is LQKENI. The chain's CDR3 is CASSPGAADGYTF. In DNA, the CDR3 is TGTGCCAGCTCACCCGGAGCAGCTGATGGCTACACCTTC.

This rearrangement joins TRBV5-4 to TRBJ2-5; TRBD1 aligns across 10 bases. V trimming: 4 bases; J trimming: 3 bases; junction bases outside the gene matches: 3. The CDR3 is 14 residues long. Per germline, CDR1 SGHNT and CDR2 YYREEE (reference sequence). The DNA of the CDR3 is TGTGCCAGCAGCCTGACAGGGGGCGAAGAGACCCAGTACTTC. Translating gives CASSLTGGEETQYF.

The chain combines TRBV7-9 with TRBJ2-3; 8 bases line up with TRBD2. Losses at the gene ends were 5 bases for V and 3 bases for J; bases not matched to a gene: 7. The CDR3 loop spans 15 amino acids. In germline, CDR1 is SEHNR, CDR2 FQNEAQ (reference sequence). CDR3 in amino acids: CASSPGTGGTDTQYF. The CDR3 nucleotides are TGTGCCAGCAGCCCCGGGACGGGGGGGACAGATACGCAGTATTTT.

This clone was counted between two and nine times. The CDR3 DNA follows: TGCGCCAGCAGCTTGAAAGGGGACACTGAAGCTTTCTTT. Its protein product is CASSLKGDTEAFF. The V and J genes are TRBV5-1 and TRBJ1-1, with a tentative D call TRBD1 (5 bases). Trimming shortened V by 1 base and J by 3 bases, and 7 bases separated the two germline ends. The V gene's germline CDR1 is SGHRS and CDR2 YFSETQ. There are 13 residues in the CDR3.

The chain couples TRBV11-3 to TRBJ2-3, with D uncertain. In germline, CDR1 is SGHNT, CDR2 YENEEA. V lost 3 bases, J lost 0 bases, and 7 bases lay in between. The CDR3 loop spans 14 amino acids. Written as DNA, the CDR3 is TGTGCCAGCAGCTTCGCGCGCAGCACAGATACGCAGTATTTT. Translated, it gives CASSFARSTDTQYF.

This chain links TRBV5-4 with TRBJ2-3; D possibly corresponds to TRBD1 (5 bases). CDR3 length equals 13 residues. Germline lookup yields CDR1 SGHNT and CDR2 YYREEE (reference sequence). V lost 4 bases and J 3 bases, leaving 9 bases between the germline ends. CDR3 in amino acids: CASSRDSTDTQYF. CDR3 nucleotide sequence: TGTGCCAGCAGCCGAGACAGTACAGATACGCAGTATTTT. Variable domain in full (rest from reference TRBV5-4 and TRBJ2-3): ETGVTQSPTHLIKTRGQQVTLRCSSQSGHNTVSWYQQALGQGPQFIFQYYREEENGRGNFPPRFSGLQFPNYSSELNVNALELDDSALYLCASSRDSTDTQYFGPGTRLTVL.